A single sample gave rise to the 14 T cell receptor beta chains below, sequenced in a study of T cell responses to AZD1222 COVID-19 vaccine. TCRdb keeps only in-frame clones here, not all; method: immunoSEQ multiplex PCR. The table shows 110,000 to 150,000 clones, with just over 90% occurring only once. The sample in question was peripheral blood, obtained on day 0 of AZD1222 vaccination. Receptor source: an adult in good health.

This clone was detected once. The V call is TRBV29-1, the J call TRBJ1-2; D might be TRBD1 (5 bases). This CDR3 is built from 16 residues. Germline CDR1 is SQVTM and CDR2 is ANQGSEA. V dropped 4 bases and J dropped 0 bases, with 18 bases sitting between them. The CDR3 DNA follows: TGCAGCGTTGTATCATTTACGGGGACCTCTAACTATGGCTACACCTTC. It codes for CSVVSFTGTSNYGYTF.

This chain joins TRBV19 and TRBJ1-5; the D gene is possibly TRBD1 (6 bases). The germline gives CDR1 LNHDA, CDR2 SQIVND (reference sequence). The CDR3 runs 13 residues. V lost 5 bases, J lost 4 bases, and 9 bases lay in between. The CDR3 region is CASSVDRNQPQHF. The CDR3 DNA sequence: TGTGCCAGTAGTGTGGACAGAAATCAGCCCCAGCATTTT.

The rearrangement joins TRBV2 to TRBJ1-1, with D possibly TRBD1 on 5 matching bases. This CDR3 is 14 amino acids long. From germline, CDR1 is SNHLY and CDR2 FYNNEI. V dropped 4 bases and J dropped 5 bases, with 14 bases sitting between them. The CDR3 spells CASSGRTGATEAFF. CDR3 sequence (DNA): TGTGCCAGCAGTGGCCGAACCGGGGCAACTGAAGCTTTCTTT. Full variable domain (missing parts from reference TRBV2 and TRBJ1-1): EPEVTQTPSHQVTQMGQEVILRCVPISNHLYFYWYRQILGQKVEFLVSFYNNEISEKSEIFDDQFSVERPDGSNFTLKIRSTKLEDSAMYFCASSGRTGATEAFFGQGTRLTVV.

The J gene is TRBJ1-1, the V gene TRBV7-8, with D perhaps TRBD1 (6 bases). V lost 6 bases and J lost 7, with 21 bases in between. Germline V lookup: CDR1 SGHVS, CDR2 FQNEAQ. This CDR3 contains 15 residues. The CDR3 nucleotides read TGTGCCAGCAGACCGAGGGGACAAGCGGGGGGTGAAGCTTTCTTT. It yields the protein CASRPRGQAGGEAFF.

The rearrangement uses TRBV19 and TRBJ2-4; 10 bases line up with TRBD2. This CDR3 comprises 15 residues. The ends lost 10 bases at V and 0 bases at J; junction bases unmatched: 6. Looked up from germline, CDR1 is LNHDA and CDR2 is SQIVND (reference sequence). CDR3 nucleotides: TGTGCCACTGATAGCGGGAGGTCAGCCAAAAACATTCAGTACTTC. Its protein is CATDSGRSAKNIQYF.

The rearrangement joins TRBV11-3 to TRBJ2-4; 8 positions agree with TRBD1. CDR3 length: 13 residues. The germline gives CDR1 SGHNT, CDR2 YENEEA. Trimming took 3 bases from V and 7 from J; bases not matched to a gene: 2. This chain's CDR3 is CASSFRTGNIQYF. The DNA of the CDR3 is TGTGCCAGCAGCTTCCGGACAGGGAACATTCAGTACTTC.

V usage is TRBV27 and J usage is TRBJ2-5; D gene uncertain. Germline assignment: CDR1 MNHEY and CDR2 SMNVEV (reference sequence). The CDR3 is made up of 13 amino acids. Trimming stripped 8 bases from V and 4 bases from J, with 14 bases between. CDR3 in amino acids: CASAPGDRETQYF. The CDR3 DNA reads TGTGCCAGCGCACCTGGAGATAGAGAGACCCAGTACTTC.

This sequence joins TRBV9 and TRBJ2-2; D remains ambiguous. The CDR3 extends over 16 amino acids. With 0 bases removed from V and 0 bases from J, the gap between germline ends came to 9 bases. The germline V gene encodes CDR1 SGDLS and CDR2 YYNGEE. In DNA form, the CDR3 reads TGTGCCAGCAGCGTAGTCACAGACGCGAACACCGGGGAGCTGTTTTTT. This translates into CASSVVTDANTGELFF.

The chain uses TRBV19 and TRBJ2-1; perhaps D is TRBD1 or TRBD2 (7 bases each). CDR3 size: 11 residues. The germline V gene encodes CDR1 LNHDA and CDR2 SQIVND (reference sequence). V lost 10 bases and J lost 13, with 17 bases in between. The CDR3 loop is CATKGAGVQFF. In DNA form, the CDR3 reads TGTGCCACCAAGGGGGCGGGGGTACAGTTCTTC. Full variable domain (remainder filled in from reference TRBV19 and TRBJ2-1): DGGITQSPKYLFRKEGQNVTLSCEQNLNHDAMYWYRQDPGQGLRLIYYSQIVNDFQKGDIAEGYSVSREKKESFPLTVTSAQKNPTAFYLCATKGAGVQFFGPGTRLTVL.

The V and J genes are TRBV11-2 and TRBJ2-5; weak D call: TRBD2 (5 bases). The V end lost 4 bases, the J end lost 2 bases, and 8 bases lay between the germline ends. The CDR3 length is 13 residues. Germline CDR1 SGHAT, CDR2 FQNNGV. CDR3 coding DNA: TGTGCCAGCAGCTCCGGGATTCAAGAGACCCAGTACTTC. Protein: CASSSGIQETQYF.

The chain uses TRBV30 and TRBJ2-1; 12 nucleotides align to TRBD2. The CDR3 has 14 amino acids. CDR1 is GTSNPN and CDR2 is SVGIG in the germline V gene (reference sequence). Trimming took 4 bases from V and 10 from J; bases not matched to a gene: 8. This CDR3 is CAWTLAGGPGEQFF. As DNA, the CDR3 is TGTGCCTGGACCCTAGCGGGGGGGCCGGGAGAGCAGTTCTTC.

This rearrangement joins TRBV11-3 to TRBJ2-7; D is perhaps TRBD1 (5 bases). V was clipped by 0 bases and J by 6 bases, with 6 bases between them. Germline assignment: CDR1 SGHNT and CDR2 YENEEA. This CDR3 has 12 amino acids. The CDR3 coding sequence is TGTGCCAGCAGCTTAGATAGGGGCGAGCAGTACTTC. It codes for CASSLDRGEQYF.

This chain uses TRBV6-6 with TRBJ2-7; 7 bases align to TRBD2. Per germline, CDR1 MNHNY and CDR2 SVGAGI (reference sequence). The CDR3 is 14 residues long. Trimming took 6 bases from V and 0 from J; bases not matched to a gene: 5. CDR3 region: CASRGGGSSYEQYF. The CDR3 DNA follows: TGTGCCAGCAGGGGTGGCGGGAGCTCCTACGAGCAGTACTTC.

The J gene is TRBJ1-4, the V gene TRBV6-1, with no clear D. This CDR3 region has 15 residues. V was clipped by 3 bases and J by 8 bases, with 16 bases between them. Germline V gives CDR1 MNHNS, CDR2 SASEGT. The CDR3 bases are TGTGCCAGCAGTGAGTCCACAGCTCCAAGCGAAAAACTGTTTTTT. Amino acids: CASSESTAPSEKLFF.